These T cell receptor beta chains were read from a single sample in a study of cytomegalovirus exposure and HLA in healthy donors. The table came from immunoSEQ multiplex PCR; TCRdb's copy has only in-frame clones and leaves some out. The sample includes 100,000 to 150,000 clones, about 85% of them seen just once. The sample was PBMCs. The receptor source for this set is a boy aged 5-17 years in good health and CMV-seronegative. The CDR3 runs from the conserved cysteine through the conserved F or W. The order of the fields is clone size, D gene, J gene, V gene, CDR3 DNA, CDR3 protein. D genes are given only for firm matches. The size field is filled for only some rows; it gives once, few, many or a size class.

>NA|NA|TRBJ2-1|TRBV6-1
TGTGCCAGCAGTGCCACCGCAGGGTATGAGCAGTTCTTC
CASSATAGYEQFF
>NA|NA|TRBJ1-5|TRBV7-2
TGTGCCAGCCGAGTCGACAGGACCAACAATCAGCCCCAGCATTTT
CASRVDRTNNQPQHF
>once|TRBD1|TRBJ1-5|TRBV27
TGTGCCAGCAGTTCTAGACAGGGACATAGCAATCAGCCCCAGCATTTT
CASSSRQGHSNQPQHF
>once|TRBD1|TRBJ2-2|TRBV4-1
TGCGCCAGCAGCCAAACACAGGGGACCGGGGAGCTGTTTTTT
CASSQTQGTGELFF
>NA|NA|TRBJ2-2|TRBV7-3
TGTGCCAGCAGCCCCCAGTTCACCGGGGAGCTGTTTTTT
CASSPQFTGELFF
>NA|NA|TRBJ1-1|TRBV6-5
TGTGCCAGCAGTTACTCGGCCGGGGAGACGAACACTGAAGCTTTCTTT
CASSYSAGETNTEAFF
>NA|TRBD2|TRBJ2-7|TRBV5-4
TGTGCCAGCAGCCCGCCGGGACTAGTCGAGCAGTACTTC
CASSPPGLVEQYF
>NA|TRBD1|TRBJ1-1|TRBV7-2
TGTGCCAGCAGCCCCAGGACAGGGCGTGTGAACACTGAAGCTTTCTTT
CASSPRTGRVNTEAFF
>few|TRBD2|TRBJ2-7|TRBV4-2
TGTGCCAGCAGCCAAGGGGGACTAGCGGGGGTTTACGAGCAGTACTTC
CASSQGGLAGVYEQYF
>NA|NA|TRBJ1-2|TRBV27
TGTGCCAGCAGTTTAGGGAGAGCGGGCGGCTACACCTTC
CASSLGRAGGYTF
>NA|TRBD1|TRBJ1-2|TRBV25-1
TGTGCCAGCAGTGAATGGGACAGTTCCTATGGCTACCCCTTC
CASSEWDSSYGYPF
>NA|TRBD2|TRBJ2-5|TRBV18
TGTGCCAGCTCACCAGGGGGGGTCGAGACCCAGTACTTC
CASSPGGVETQYF
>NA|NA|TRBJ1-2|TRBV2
TGTGCCAGCAGTGAGTCCCAGGGAGGCGGCTACCCCTTC
CASSESQGGGYPF
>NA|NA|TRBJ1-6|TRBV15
TGTGCCACCAGCACGCACGACGGAGATTCACCCCTCCACTTT
CATSTHDGDSPLHF
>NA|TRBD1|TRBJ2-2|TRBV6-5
TGTGCCAGCCAGGGGGCGCACACCGGGGAGCTGTTTTTT
CASQGAHTGELFF
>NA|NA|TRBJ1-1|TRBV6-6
TGTGCCAGCAGTCTCGGAGAGAGCACTGAAGCTTTCTTT
CASSLGESTEAFF
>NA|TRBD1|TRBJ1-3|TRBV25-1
TGTGCCAGCAGAAACAGGGGTGGAAACACCATATATTTT
CASRNRGGNTIYF
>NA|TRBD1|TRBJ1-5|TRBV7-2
TGTGCCAGCAGCCCGTGGACAGGGATAAATCAGCCCCAGCATTTT
CASSPWTGINQPQHF
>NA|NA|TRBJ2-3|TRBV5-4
TGTGCCAGCAGCTTGCCCTCGGTAGATACGCAGTATTTT
CASSLPSVDTQYF
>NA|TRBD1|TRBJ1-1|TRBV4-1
TGCGCCAGCAGCCAAGAGGGGACAGGGAGGACTGAAGCTTTCTTT
CASSQEGTGRTEAFF
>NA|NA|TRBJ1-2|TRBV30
TGTGCCTGTATGCAGGGTAAATCTAACTATGGCTACACCTTC
CACMQGKSNYGYTF
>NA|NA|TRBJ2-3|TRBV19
TGTGCCAGTAGTATAGGGTCGGGGTTGGTGGAAACGCAGTATTTT
CASSIGSGLVETQYF
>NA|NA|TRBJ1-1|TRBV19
TGTGCCAGTAGTACGACCCGGCGAGGGAGAACTGAAGCTTTCTTT
CASSTTRRGRTEAFF
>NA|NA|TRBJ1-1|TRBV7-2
TGTGCCAGCAGCTTAGGAGGGATCCACATGAACACTGAAGCTTTCTTT
CASSLGGIHMNTEAFF
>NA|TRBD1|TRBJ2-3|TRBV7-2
TGTGCCAGCAGCACCGGGACAGGGGGTTCAGATACGCAGTATTTT
CASSTGTGGSDTQYF
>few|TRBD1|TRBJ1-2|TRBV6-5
TGTGCCAGCAGTATCAGGGGGCCCGGTGGCTACACCTTC
CASSIRGPGGYTF
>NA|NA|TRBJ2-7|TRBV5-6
TGTGCCAGCAGCTACACAGCTACCAAATCCTACGAGCAGTACTTC
CASSYTATKSYEQYF
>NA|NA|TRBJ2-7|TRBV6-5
TGTGCCAGCAGTCGGGGTACCTACGAGCAGTACTTC
CASSRGTYEQYF
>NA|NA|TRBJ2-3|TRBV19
TGTGCCAGTAGTCCTTTAAGGTCCCCGGCGGCCACAGATACGCAGTATTTT
CASSPLRSPAATDTQYF
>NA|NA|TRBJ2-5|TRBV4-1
TGCGCCAGCAGCCAAGATACAGGGTACCAAGAGACCCAGTACTTC
CASSQDTGYQETQYF
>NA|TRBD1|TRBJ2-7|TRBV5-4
TGTGCCAGCAGCTTTGGACAGGGACTCAGGTATGAGCAGTACTTC
CASSFGQGLRYEQYF
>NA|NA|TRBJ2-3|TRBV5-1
TGCGCCAGCAGCTTAGGTCAGCGGCTAACCACAGATACGCAGTATTTT
CASSLGQRLTTDTQYF
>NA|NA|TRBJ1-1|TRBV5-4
TGTGCCAGCAGCTTGGGGGACACAAACACTGAAGCTTTCTTT
CASSLGDTNTEAFF
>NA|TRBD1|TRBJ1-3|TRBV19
TGTGCCAGTAGTAGTGGGACAGCGCTAAACACCATATATTTT
CASSSGTALNTIYF
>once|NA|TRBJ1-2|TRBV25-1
TGTGCCAGCAGTGACGCGGGGGACTATGGCTACACCTTC
CASSDAGDYGYTF
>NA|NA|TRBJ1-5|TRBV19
TGTGCCAGTAGTCCTTATTTGGGCCAGCCCCAGCATTTT
CASSPYLGQPQHF
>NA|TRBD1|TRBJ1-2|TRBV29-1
TGCAGCTCCATGGGACAGGGGACAGATGGCTACACCTTC
CSSMGQGTDGYTF
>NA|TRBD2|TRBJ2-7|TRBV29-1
TGCAGCGTTGTGGGCGGGAGGTCGTACGAGCAGTACTTC
CSVVGGRSYEQYF
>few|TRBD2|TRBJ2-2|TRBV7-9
TGTGCCAGCAGTGACAGCGGGGCCGGGGAGCTGTTTTTT
CASSDSGAGELFF
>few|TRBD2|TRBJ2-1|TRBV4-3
TGCGCCAGCAGCCACCCGGGACTAGCGGGAGGGCCTGAGCAGTTCTTC
CASSHPGLAGGPEQFF